This TCR beta chain was recovered during a study of blood T cell repertoires in COVID-19. As for the study in general: From the United States, Italy and Spain came samples of acute and convalescent COVID-19. T cells, B-cell-depleted T cells, or PBMCs supplied cDNA or gDNA.

Per the authors' pipeline: Scientists estimated how many nucleated cells there were by amplifying reference gene primers. The protocol was immunoSEQ multiplex PCR, while the TCRdb copy is restricted to in-frame clones and leaves out a portion. That table gives V, J and clone size, and the DNA gave D and trimming. The data hold 85,000 to 120,000 clones, with about 91% observed a single time. Trimming pared 1 base from V and 4 bases from J, leaving 17 bases between. The CDR3 totals 17 residues. In germline, CDR1 is LNHDA, CDR2 SQIVND (reference sequence). The TCR was taken from a man aged 18 to 30 with acute or convalescent COVID-19. This chain joins TRBV19 and TRBJ2-1; TRBD2 is a possible D gene (6 bases). Sequencing was performed on peripheral blood. The CDR3 DNA sequence: TGTGCCAGTAGTATAGTGAGTCTGGCGGGGATGTACAATGAGCAGTTCTTC. Residues: CASSIVSLAGMYNEQFF.